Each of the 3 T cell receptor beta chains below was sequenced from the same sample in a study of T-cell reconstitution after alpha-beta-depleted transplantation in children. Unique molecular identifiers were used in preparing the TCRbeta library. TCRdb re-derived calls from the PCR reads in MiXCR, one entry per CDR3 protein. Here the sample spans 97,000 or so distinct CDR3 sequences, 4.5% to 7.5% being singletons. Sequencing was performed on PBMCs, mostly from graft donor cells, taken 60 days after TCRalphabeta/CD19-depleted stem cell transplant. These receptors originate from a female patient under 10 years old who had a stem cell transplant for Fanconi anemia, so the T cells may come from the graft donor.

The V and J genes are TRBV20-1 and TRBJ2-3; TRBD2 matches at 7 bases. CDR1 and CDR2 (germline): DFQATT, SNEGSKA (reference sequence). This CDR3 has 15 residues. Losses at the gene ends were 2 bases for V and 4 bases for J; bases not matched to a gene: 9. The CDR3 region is CSARPGLVVSDTQYF. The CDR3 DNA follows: TGCAGTGCTAGACCCGGACTAGTTGTCTCAGATACGCAGTATTTT.

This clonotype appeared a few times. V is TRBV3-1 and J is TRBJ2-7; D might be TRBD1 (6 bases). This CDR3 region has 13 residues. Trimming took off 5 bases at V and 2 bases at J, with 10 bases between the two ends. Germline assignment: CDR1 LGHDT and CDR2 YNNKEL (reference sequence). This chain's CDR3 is CASSLDSPYEQYF. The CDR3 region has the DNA TGTGCCAGCAGCTTGGACAGCCCCTACGAGCAGTACTTC.

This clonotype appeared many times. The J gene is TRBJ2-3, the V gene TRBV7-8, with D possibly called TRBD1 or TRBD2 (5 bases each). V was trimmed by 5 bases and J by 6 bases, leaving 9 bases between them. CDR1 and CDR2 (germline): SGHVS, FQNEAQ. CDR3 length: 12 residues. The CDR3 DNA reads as TGTGCCAGCAGCCCCTGGGGGGATACGCAGTATTTT. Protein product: CASSPWGDTQYF.